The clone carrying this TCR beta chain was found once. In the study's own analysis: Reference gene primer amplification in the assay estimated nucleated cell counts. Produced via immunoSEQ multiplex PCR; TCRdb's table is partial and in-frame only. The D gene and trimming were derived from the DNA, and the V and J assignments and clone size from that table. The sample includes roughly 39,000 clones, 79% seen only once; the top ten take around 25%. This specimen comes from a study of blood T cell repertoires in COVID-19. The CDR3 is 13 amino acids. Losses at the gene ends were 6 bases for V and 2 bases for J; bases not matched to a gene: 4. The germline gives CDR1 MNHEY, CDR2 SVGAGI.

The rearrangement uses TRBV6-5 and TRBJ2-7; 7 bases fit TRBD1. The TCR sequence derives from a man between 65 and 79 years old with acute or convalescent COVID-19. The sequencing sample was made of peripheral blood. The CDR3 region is CASRGDSTYEQYF. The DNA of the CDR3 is TGTGCCAGCAGGGGGGACAGTACCTACGAGCAGTACTTC.